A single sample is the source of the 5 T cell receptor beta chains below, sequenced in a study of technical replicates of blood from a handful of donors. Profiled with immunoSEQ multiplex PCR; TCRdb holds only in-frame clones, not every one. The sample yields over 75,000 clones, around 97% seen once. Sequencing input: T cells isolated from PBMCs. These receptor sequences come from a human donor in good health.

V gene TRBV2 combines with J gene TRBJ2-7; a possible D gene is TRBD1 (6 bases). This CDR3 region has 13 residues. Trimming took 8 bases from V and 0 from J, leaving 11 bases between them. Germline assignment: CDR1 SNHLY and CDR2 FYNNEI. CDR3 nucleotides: TGTGCCAGCGGGGGCGTCTACTCCTACGAGCAGTACTTC. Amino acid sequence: CASGGVYSYEQYF.

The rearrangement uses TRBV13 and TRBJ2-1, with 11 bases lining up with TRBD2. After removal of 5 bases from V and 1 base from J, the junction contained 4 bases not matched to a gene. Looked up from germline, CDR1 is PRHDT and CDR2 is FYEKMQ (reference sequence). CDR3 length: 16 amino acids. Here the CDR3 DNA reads TGTGCCAGCAGCCTGGGACTAGCGGAATCCTACAATGAGCAGTTCTTC. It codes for CASSLGLAESYNEQFF.

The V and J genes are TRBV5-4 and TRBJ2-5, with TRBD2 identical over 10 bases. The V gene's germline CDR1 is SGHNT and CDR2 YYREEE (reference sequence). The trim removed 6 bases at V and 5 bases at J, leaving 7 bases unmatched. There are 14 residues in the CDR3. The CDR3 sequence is CASMSGRAPETQYF. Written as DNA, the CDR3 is TGTGCCAGCATGAGCGGGAGGGCCCCGGAGACCCAGTACTTC.

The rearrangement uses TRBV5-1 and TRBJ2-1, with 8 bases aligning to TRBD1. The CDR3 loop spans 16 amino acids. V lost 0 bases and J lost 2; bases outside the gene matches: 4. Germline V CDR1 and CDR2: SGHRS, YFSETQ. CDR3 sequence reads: CASSLATGGTYNEQFF. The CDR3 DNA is TGCGCCAGCAGCTTGGCCACAGGGGGTACCTACAATGAGCAGTTCTTC.

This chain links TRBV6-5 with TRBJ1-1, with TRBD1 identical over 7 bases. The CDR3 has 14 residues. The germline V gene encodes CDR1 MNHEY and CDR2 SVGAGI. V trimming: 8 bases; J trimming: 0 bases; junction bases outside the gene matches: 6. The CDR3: CASSRGTVNTEAFF. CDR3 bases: TGTGCCAGCTCCCGAGGGACAGTGAACACTGAAGCTTTCTTT.